This T cell receptor beta chain was sequenced during a study of T cells in Graves' hyperthyroidism and ophthalmopathy (dated by TCRdb to between 2018 and 2021). With respect to the entire study: Peripheral blood was collected at initial diagnosis, before any treatment. TCR Vbeta CDR3 sequencing of 140 or so peripheral blood samples (roughly 43 ophthalmopathy, about 74 hyperthyroidism and roughly 17 progressor patients) is reported in the paper. Prospective prediction of ophthalmopathy was tested in an independent validation cohort consisting of fewer than 20 hyperthyroidism patients and more than 15 patients who later progressed to ophthalmopathy. For training and testing, the roughly 93 patients in the discovery cohort were randomly divided in a 7:3 ratio. Once sampling was done, hyperthyroidism patients were given methimazole at a starting dose of 30 mg daily, whereas ophthalmopathy patients were given high-dose intravenous methylprednisolone. Thyroid tissue and blood T-cell repertoires from six or seven Graves' hyperthyroidism patients were also compared in the study. A discovery cohort of about a hundred patients, approximately 44 with Graves' ophthalmopathy and approximately 60 with stable Graves' hyperthyroidism, was used to find distinguishing TCR V-J signatures. Overall study outcomes, separate from this receptor: A model built on a 13 V-J signature distinguished ophthalmopathy from stable hyperthyroidism, reaching around 88% sensitivity and approximately 83% specificity in cross-validation and 80%/75% in testing. Most expanded thyroid clonotypes (frequency above 0.001) were also detected in blood, suggesting blood repertoires may reflect thyroid immune responses. Sample size was not statistically predetermined, and investigators were not blinded to group allocation. In validation, progression to ophthalmopathy was predicted by the model with roughly 71% sensitivity and 72% to 80% specificity, a median of about 6 months before onset.

Amplification of TCR beta CDR3 regions was carried out from RNA transcripts. A first-round RT-PCR of the TCR CDR3 used the HTBI primer set with the Qiagen OneStep RT-PCR kit. Libraries were constructed in a second round of multiplex PCR, after which size selection and purification were carried out. Libraries were sequenced paired-end with 100 bp reads on an Illumina HiSeq2000. The study's processing was this. SOAPnuke was used to process the raw data, removing reads that contained adapters or uncalled bases, had a mean Phred below 15, or lacked an exact match to the constant primer or identifier. COPE v1.2.5 was used to merge the high-quality paired reads, and each unique nucleotide sequence was defined as a clonotype. Clonotypes were aligned to IMGT TRBV, TRBD and TRBJ reference segments using MiTCR v1.1. The analysis was restricted to V-J combinations with a frequency above 0.0001, which together covered 99% to 99.2% of the repertoires. A TCS score was defined as the ratio of F50 (clonal expansion) to E x V (chaos), with BLOSUM62-based TCRdist applied between CDR3 peptides within each V-J. Welch's t-statistics and random forest reduced 500 to 650 V-J features to under 15, which were used in a naive Bayes classifier (R e1071). TCRdb trimmed the raw reads at Q25, called clones with MiXCR and kept productive beta chains. Rows with one shared CDR3 protein collapse into an entry with the most common genes and DNA. These V and J calls rely on TCRdb rather than the paper's analysis. For this sample there are some 150,000 distinct CDR3 sequences; around 20% appear just once. The top ten constitute 60% to 70% of the sample.

The hyperthyroidism patients were between 18 and 65 years old and newly diagnosed, with a disease duration of less than 2 months. Any patient with an uncontrolled infection, another autoimmune disease, pregnancy or lactation was excluded. Diagnoses were established on the basis of clinical symptoms, serum thyroxine and TRAb, thyroid ultrasound, and orbital computed tomography. Blood from progressor patients was collected at the time of first diagnosis with hyperthyroidism, before any ophthalmopathy symptoms had appeared. PBMCs were separated from roughly 10 ml of fresh peripheral blood using Ficoll-Paque density gradient centrifugation. Patients classed as progressors first received a Graves' hyperthyroidism diagnosis and then went on to develop ophthalmopathy during follow-up. Trizol reagent was used to extract total RNA, and RNA quality was then checked on an Agilent 2100 Bioanalyzer. This clonotype was counted at least ten times. Which antigen it targets is not known. No base quality information exists; no much larger clone differs at one position.

This receptor was identified in a woman between 50 and 59 years old with Graves' hyperthyroidism that later progressed to Graves' ophthalmopathy. Source material: blood.

The nucleotide sequence reads as follows: TGCGCCAGCTTTGATCTAGGGGGCCCCAGCACAGATACGCAGTATTTT. Its protein is CASFDLGGPSTDTQYF. The receptor chain draws on TRBV10-1 and TRBJ2-3; 7 nucleotides in the junction match TRBD1. V loses 8 bases at its end and J loses 0 bases; junction bases beyond the gene matches: 11. From cysteine to phenylalanine, the CDR3 is 16 amino acids long. The retained sequence is limited to the CDR3, 48 bases, with the frame set at the first base. The germline V gene (reference sequence) provides CDR1 WNHNN and CDR2 SYGVQD.